These T cell receptor beta chains were read from a single sample in a study of T-cell reconstitution after alpha-beta-depleted transplantation in children. TCRdb passed the PCR reads through MiXCR, listing each CDR3 protein once. The sample holds about 500,000 distinct CDR3 sequences, approximately 29% seen once. The sample consisted of PBMCs from the stem cell graft donor, taken from the stem cell graft. The receptors stem from a human donor who donated a stem cell graft to a child with aplastic anemia. CDR3s include the opening cysteine and the closing phenylalanine or tryptophan. D genes are given only for firm matches. Only some rows state a clone size, as once, few, many or a class for expanded clones.

v_call,j_call,clone_size,d_call,cdr3_aa,cdr3_nt
TRBV20-1,TRBJ1-4,NA,NA,CSAPHAGGGGEKLFF,TGCAGTGCTCCCCACGCCGGGGGTGGAGGTGAAAAACTGTTTTTT
TRBV4-3,TRBJ1-2,NA,NA,CASSQVQGENSGYTF,TGCGCCAGCAGCCAAGTACAGGGTGAAAATAGTGGCTACACCTTC
TRBV5-5,TRBJ2-1,few,TRBD2,CASSGPAGPYNEQFF,TGTGCCAGCAGCGGACCAGCGGGACCCTACAATGAGCAGTTCTTC
TRBV7-2,TRBJ2-5,few,NA,CASSPPRGRGGETQYF,TGTGCCAGCAGCCCCCCTCGTGGACGCGGAGGAGAGACCCAGTACTTC
TRBV6-2/TRBV6-3,TRBJ2-3,few,NA,CASSYLRVTDTQYF,TGTGCCAGCAGTTACCTCAGGGTGACAGATACGCAGTATTTT
TRBV12-3/TRBV12-4,TRBJ2-2,NA,NA,CASRVPGLYTGELFF,TGTGCCAGCAGGGTACCGGGACTTTACACCGGGGAGCTGTTTTTT
TRBV5-1,TRBJ2-3,NA,TRBD2,CASSLDEAGSDTQYF,TGCGCCAGCAGCTTGGATGAAGCGGGAAGCGACACGCAGTATTTT
TRBV20-1,TRBJ1-6,few,NA,CSARDVNSPLHF,TGCAGTGCTAGAGACGTTAATTCACCCCTCCACTTT
TRBV29-1,TRBJ2-3,NA,TRBD2,CSVMRLAGGADTQYF,TGCAGCGTTATGAGACTAGCGGGAGGGGCAGATACGCAGTATTTT
TRBV5-5,TRBJ2-2,NA,TRBD1,CASSFLAAPGGAGELFF,TGTGCCAGCAGCTTTCTGGCAGCCCCAGGGGGTGCCGGGGAGCTGTTTTTT
TRBV15,TRBJ2-3,NA,TRBD2,CATSRGSSGRAFSTDTQYF,TGTGCCACCAGCAGAGGGTCTAGCGGGAGGGCCTTTTCGACAGATACGCAGTATTTT
TRBV6-8,TRBJ1-4,NA,TRBD1,CASSYGTGFEKLFF,TGTGCCAGCAGTTACGGGACAGGATTTGAAAAACTGTTTTTT
TRBV29-1,TRBJ2-2,few,TRBD2,CSVETSGYTGELFF,TGCAGCGTTGAAACTAGCGGATACACCGGGGAGCTGTTTTTT
TRBV7-2,TRBJ2-7,NA,NA,CASSSSDLQRYEQYF,TGTGCCAGCAGCTCCTCGGACCTCCAGCGCTACGAGCAGTACTTC
TRBV5-1,TRBJ2-5,NA,NA,CASSLMFGGPAETQYF,TGCGCCAGCAGCTTGATGTTCGGGGGCCCGGCGGAGACCCAGTACTTC
TRBV20-1,TRBJ1-1,NA,NA,CSAHWGRNEAFF,TGCAGTGCCCATTGGGGGAGGAATGAAGCTTTCTTT
TRBV11-1,TRBJ2-7,NA,TRBD2,CASSPRPLTSGSYEQYF,TGTGCCAGCAGCCCCCGACCCTTAACTAGCGGGAGCTACGAGCAGTACTTC
TRBV28,TRBJ2-5,NA,NA,CATRRGLETQYF,TGTGCCACCCGGCGGGGTTTGGAGACCCAGTACTTC
TRBV18,TRBJ2-7,NA,NA,CASSPVQTSYEQYF,TGTGCCAGCTCCCCGGTACAAACCTCCTACGAGCAGTACTTC
TRBV5-1,TRBJ1-5,NA,TRBD1,CASITPRGLCQPQHF,TGCGCCAGCATAACCCCCAGGGGGCTCTGTCAGCCCCAGCATTTT
TRBV20-1,TRBJ2-4,NA,TRBD2,CSASISGRSENIQYF,TGCAGTGCGAGCATTAGCGGGAGATCGGAAAACATTCAGTACTTC
TRBV6-2/TRBV6-3,TRBJ2-7,NA,NA,CASSAVYEQYF,TGTGCCAGCAGCGCAGTCTACGAGCAGTACTTC
TRBV3-1,TRBJ2-5,NA,NA,CASSQAGPRETQYF,TGTGCCAGCAGCCAGGCAGGGCCGCGAGAGACCCAGTACTTC
TRBV5-4,TRBJ1-2,once,TRBD1,CASRGDGQGIYGYTF,TGTGCCAGCAGGGGAGACGGACAGGGGATCTACGGCTACACCTTC
TRBV12-3/TRBV12-4,TRBJ2-7,NA,TRBD2,CASSFPGTSKRYEQYF,TGTGCCAGCAGTTTCCCAGGGACTAGCAAACGCTACGAGCAGTACTTC
TRBV6-5,TRBJ2-2,few,NA,CASSYSVGVVAGELFF,TGTGCCAGCAGTTACTCAGTGGGAGTAGTCGCCGGGGAGCTGTTTTTT
TRBV12-3/TRBV12-4,TRBJ1-5,NA,TRBD1,CASSFGQGGRQPQHF,TGTGCCAGCAGTTTCGGACAGGGGGGACGTCAGCCCCAGCATTTT
TRBV6-5,TRBJ1-1,few,NA,CASSYSPAGLSTEAFF,TGTGCCAGCAGTTACTCTCCGGCAGGGCTGAGCACTGAAGCTTTCTTT
TRBV6-1,TRBJ1-4,NA,TRBD1,CASRSGTDLRSANEKLFF,TGTGCCAGCAGGTCCGGGACAGATCTCAGGAGTGCTAATGAAAAACTGTTTTTT
TRBV27,TRBJ2-3,few,TRBD2,CASSLSTSGTDTQYF,TGTGCCAGCAGTTTATCTACTAGCGGCACAGATACGCAGTATTTT
TRBV6-1,TRBJ2-2,NA,NA,CASIEWRRVLGNTGELFF,TGTGCCAGCATAGAGTGGAGGCGGGTCCTCGGGAACACCGGGGAGCTGTTTTTT
TRBV6-2/TRBV6-3,TRBJ2-2,NA,NA,CASSYARRQNTGELFF,TGTGCCAGCAGTTACGCGCGACGGCAGAACACCGGGGAGCTGTTTTTT
TRBV18,TRBJ1-2,NA,NA,CASSPRTGRDYGYTF,TGTGCCAGCTCACCACGGACCGGACGCGACTATGGCTACACCTTC
TRBV20-1,TRBJ2-4,few,NA,CSGTGTNKNIQYF,TGCAGTGGTACCGGGACGAATAAAAACATTCAGTACTTC
TRBV10-3,TRBJ1-2,many,TRBD1,CAISQGYGTGDGYTF,TGTGCCATCAGTCAAGGCTACGGGACAGGGGATGGCTACACCTTC
TRBV5-5,TRBJ2-5,few,TRBD1,CASSSKGAHETQYF,TGTGCCAGCAGCTCGAAGGGGGCCCATGAGACCCAGTACTTC
TRBV5-6,TRBJ1-6,NA,NA,CASSLGQPLSPLHF,TGTGCCAGCAGCTTAGGTCAGCCCCTATCACCCCTCCACTTT
TRBV9,TRBJ2-7,few,NA,CASSVDGGAEQYF,TGTGCCAGCAGCGTAGACGGCGGGGCCGAGCAGTACTTC
TRBV29-1,TRBJ2-1,few,NA,CSVVGLGRRDEQFF,TGCAGCGTTGTTGGGCTAGGGAGGAGGGATGAGCAGTTCTTC
TRBV24-1,TRBJ2-1,NA,TRBD2,CATSEAGTSGNEQFF,TGTGCCACCAGTGAAGCTGGGACTAGTGGCAATGAGCAGTTCTTC
TRBV5-1,TRBJ2-1,NA,NA,CANRLLGIEQFF,TGCGCCAACCGCCTTCTCGGTATTGAGCAGTTCTTC
TRBV20-1,TRBJ1-1,NA,NA,CSALTVNTEAFF,TGCAGTGCTCTGACAGTGAACACTGAAGCTTTCTTT
TRBV6-2/TRBV6-3,TRBJ2-5,few,TRBD2,CASTLTSGKETQYF,TGTGCCAGCACCCTGACTAGCGGGAAAGAGACCCAGTACTTC
TRBV5-1,TRBJ2-1,few,NA,CASSLRRNHNEQFF,TGCGCCAGCAGCTTGCGCAGAAACCACAATGAGCAGTTCTTC
TRBV12-3/TRBV12-4,TRBJ2-7,NA,NA,CASSFLPLARYEQYF,TGTGCCAGCAGTTTCCTCCCCCTGGCGCGCTACGAGCAGTACTTC
TRBV24-1,TRBJ2-1,few,TRBD1,CATSDLQAQGAGNEQFF,TGTGCCACCAGTGACCTGCAAGCCCAGGGGGCAGGCAATGAGCAGTTCTTC
TRBV12-3/TRBV12-4,TRBJ2-1,NA,NA,CASSPQFFYEQFF,TGTGCCAGCAGTCCCCAGTTCTTCTATGAGCAGTTCTTC
TRBV20-1,TRBJ2-3,many,TRBD2,CSARRAGGSTDTQYF,TGCAGTGCTAGAAGAGCGGGAGGGAGCACAGATACGCAGTATTTT
TRBV28,TRBJ2-2,NA,TRBD2,CASSSSGRAAGELFF,TGTGCCAGCAGCAGTAGCGGGAGGGCCGCCGGGGAGCTGTTTTTT
TRBV9,TRBJ2-1,few,NA,CASSVGAAIYNEQFF,TGTGCCAGCAGCGTAGGGGCAGCAATTTACAATGAGCAGTTCTTC
TRBV28,TRBJ2-7,NA,TRBD1,CASIGPGQRTYEQYF,TGTGCCAGCATCGGACCGGGACAGCGTACCTACGAGCAGTACTTC
TRBV20-1,TRBJ2-1,few,TRBD2,CSAVPSGRAPNEQFF,TGCAGTGCGGTCCCTAGCGGGAGGGCCCCTAATGAGCAGTTCTTC
TRBV12-3/TRBV12-4,TRBJ2-5,NA,NA,CASRVGSQETQYF,TGTGCCAGCAGGGTGGGGAGCCAAGAGACCCAGTACTTC